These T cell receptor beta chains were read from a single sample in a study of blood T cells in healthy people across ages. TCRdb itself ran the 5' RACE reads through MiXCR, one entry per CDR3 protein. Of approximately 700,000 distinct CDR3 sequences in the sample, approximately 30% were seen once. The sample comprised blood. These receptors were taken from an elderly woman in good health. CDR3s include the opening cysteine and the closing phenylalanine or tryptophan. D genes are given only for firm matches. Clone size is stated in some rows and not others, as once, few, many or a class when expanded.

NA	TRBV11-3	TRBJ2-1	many	TGTGCCAGCAGCCCCTCCCGAGGCAATGAGCAGTTCTTC	CASSPSRGNEQFF
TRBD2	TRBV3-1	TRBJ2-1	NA	TGTGCCAGCGGCCAAGGTCTAGCGGGGGGCAATGAGCAGTTCTTC	CASGQGLAGGNEQFF
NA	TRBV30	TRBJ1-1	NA	TGTGCCTGGGCCCCGACTGGACTGAACACTGAAGCTTTCTTT	CAWAPTGLNTEAFF
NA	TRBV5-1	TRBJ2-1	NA	TGCGCCAGCAGCTTGTCAACTAGAAGGAATGAGCAGTTCTTC	CASSLSTRRNEQFF
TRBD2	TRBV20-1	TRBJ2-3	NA	TGCAGTGCTAGACCGAGCGGGACCCTCACAGATACGCAGTATTTT	CSARPSGTLTDTQYF
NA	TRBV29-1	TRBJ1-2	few	TGCAGCGTTGAAGATAAGGGAGGGAGTAACTATGGCTACACCTTC	CSVEDKGGSNYGYTF
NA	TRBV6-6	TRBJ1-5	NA	TGTGCCAGCACTCTGACAGTCAATCAGCCCCAGCATTTT	CASTLTVNQPQHF
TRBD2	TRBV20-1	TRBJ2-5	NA	TGCAGTGCTAGAGATGGGACTAGCGGCCAGGGTGAGCAGTACTTC	CSARDGTSGQGEQYF
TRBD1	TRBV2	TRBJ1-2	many	TGTGCCAGCAGCGCTGCAGGGGGCGCTGGGGGCTACACCTTC	CASSAAGGAGGYTF
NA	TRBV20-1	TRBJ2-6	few	TGCGGTGCTATGGGGCCCTCTGGGGCCAACGTCCTGACTTTC	CGAMGPSGANVLTF
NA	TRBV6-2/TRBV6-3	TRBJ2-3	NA	TGTGCCAGTGAAGGTGCTAGCACAGATACGCAGTATTTT	CASEGASTDTQYF
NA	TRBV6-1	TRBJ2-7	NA	TGTGCCAGCAGTAAGGCAGGGGTCCTCTCCTACGAGCAGTACTTC	CASSKAGVLSYEQYF
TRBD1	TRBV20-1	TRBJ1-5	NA	TGCAGTGCTGGGACAGAGCGAGGGGGTCCCAGTGGAGAGCCCCAGCATTTT	CSAGTERGGPSGEPQHF
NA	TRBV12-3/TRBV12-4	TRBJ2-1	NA	TGTGCCAGCAGCTTAAACGGGGGACGGGATGGGCAGTTCTTC	CASSLNGGRDGQFF
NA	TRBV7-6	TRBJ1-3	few	TGTGCCAGCAGCGCGGGGTCTGGAAACACCATATATTTT	CASSAGSGNTIYF
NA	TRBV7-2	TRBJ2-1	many	TGTGCCAGCAGCTTAGAGAGGGACAATGAGCAGTTCTTC	CASSLERDNEQFF
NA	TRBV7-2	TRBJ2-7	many	TGTGCCAGCAGCTTTAGGGGGGCCTACGAGCAGTACTTC	CASSFRGAYEQYF
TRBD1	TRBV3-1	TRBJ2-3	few	TGTGCCAGCAGCTCCCGGACAGGGGGCGCGACAGATACGCAGTATTTT	CASSSRTGGATDTQYF
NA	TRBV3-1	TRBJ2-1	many	TGTGCCAGCAGCCAAGTTAGTAGGACAGTCTCCTACAATGAGCAGTTCTTC	CASSQVSRTVSYNEQFF
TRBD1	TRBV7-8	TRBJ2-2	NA	TGTGCCAGCAGCTTAGCGCAGCGGACAGGGGCGAACACCGGGGAGCTGTTTTTT	CASSLAQRTGANTGELFF
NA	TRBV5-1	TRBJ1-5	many	TGCGCCAGCAGCTTGGACGACAGAGAAAATCAGCCCCAGCATTTT	CASSLDDRENQPQHF
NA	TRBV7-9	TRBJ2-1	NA	TGTGCCAGCAGCTTAGAGGCAGGGCCAAATGAGCAGTTCTTC	CASSLEAGPNEQFF
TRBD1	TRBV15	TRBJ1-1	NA	TGTGCCACCAGCAGGGTAGTCAGGGGGGCCGAAGCTTTCTTT	CATSRVVRGAEAFF
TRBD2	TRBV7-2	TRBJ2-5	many	TGTGCCAGCAGCTTAGGGGTTAGCGGGGGGGCCAGGGAGACCCAGTACTTC	CASSLGVSGGARETQYF
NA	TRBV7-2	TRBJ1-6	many	TGTGCCAGCAGCTTATCTGACAGACCTAATTCACCCCTCCACTTT	CASSLSDRPNSPLHF
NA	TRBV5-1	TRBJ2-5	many	TGCGCCAGCAGCTTGGATAGCCAAGAGACCCAGTACTTC	CASSLDSQETQYF
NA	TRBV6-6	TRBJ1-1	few	TGTGCCAGCAGTTACCAAATGAACACTGAAGCTTTCTTT	CASSYQMNTEAFF